The 19 T cell receptor beta chains presented below share a single source sample, sequenced in a study of blood T cell repertoires in COVID-19. Sequencing used immunoSEQ multiplex PCR; TCRdb keeps in-frame clones, though not all of them. The sample contains more than 150,000 clones, around nine tenths of which appear only once. Sequencing was performed on peripheral blood. The receptors were gathered from a man aged 40-49 years with acute or convalescent COVID-19.

The CDR3 loop reads CASSIQGARNQPQHF. The CDR3 DNA follows: TGTGCCAGTAGTATACAGGGGGCGAGGAATCAGCCCCAGCATTTT. The chain recombines TRBV19 with TRBJ1-5, with TRBD1 identical over 8 bases. The CDR3 has 15 amino acids. V shed 2 bases and J 4 bases; nucleotides not matched to a gene: 4. Germline V gene sequence: CDR1 LNHDA, CDR2 SQIVND (reference sequence). The full variable domain, its missing parts supplied by reference TRBV19 and TRBJ1-5, is DGGITQSPKYLFRKEGQNVTLSCEQNLNHDAMYWYRQDPGQGLRLIYYSQIVNDFQKGDIAEGYSVSREKKESFPLTVTSAQKNPTAFYLCASSIQGARNQPQHFGDGTRLSIL.

V gene TRBV12-3 or TRBV12-4 combines with J gene TRBJ1-2; D ambiguous. V dropped 2 bases and J dropped 4 bases, with 8 bases sitting between them. The CDR3 is made up of 13 amino acids. The CDR3 sequence: CASSLISLYGYTF. The CDR3 DNA sequence: TGTGCCAGCAGTTTAATTTCCCTCTATGGCTACACCTTC.

The chain joins TRBV18 to TRBJ2-7; 7 positions match TRBD1. The trim removed 6 bases at V and 2 bases at J, leaving 7 bases unmatched. The CDR3 runs 14 residues. Germline V CDR1 and CDR2: KGHSH, LQKENI. The CDR3 loop is CASSLDRVAYEQYF. The DNA for the CDR3 is TGTGCCAGCTCTCTTGACAGGGTTGCCTACGAGCAGTACTTC.

The chain joins TRBV5-4 to TRBJ1-6, with 9 nucleotides matching TRBD1. The germline gives CDR1 SGHNT, CDR2 YYREEE (reference sequence). The CDR3 contains 15 residues. The ends lost 2 bases at V and 6 bases at J; junction bases unmatched: 3. The CDR3 region has the DNA TGTGCCAGCAGCTTTACAGGGGGCCGTAATTCACCCCTCCACTTT. Translated, it gives CASSFTGGRNSPLHF.

V and J are TRBV7-9 and TRBJ1-4; TRBD1 aligns across 7 bases. Germline V gene data show CDR1 as SEHNR and CDR2 as FQNEAQ (reference sequence). Losses at the gene ends were 5 bases for V and 5 bases for J; bases not matched to a gene: 14. This CDR3 contains 17 residues. The CDR3 protein is CASSTRTGIVPNEKLFF. CDR3 coding DNA: TGTGCCAGCAGCACCCGGACAGGTATCGTTCCGAATGAAAAACTGTTTTTT.

V is TRBV3-1 (or the pseudogene TRBV3-2) and J is TRBJ1-3, with TRBD1 identical over 7 bases. The CDR3 is 15 residues long. Looked up from germline, CDR1 is LGHDT and CDR2 is YNNKEL (reference sequence). Trimming cost V 4 bases and J 2 bases; bases outside gene matches: 5. Here the CDR3 reads CASSPGQGAGNTIYF. The CDR3 DNA follows: TGTGCCAGCAGCCCGGGGCAGGGGGCTGGAAACACCATATATTTT.

This chain uses TRBV6-5 with TRBJ1-1, with a tentative D call TRBD1 (5 bases). The CDR3 consists of 13 residues. Germline lookup yields CDR1 MNHEY and CDR2 SVGAGI. V lost 5 bases to trimming and J lost 7 bases, with 14 bases between them. This CDR3 is CASSRRQGSEAFF. The CDR3 bases are TGTGCCAGCAGTCGCAGGCAGGGCAGTGAAGCTTTCTTT.

The chain uses TRBV19 and TRBJ1-3; D possibly corresponds to TRBD1 (6 bases). The CDR3 contains 14 residues. Germline V CDR1 and CDR2: LNHDA, SQIVND (reference sequence). V lost 6 bases and J lost 0, with 9 bases in between. Written as DNA, the CDR3 is TGTGCCAGTAGCCGGGGGGCCTCTGGAAACACCATATATTTT. It translates to CASSRGASGNTIYF.

The chain couples TRBV29-1 to TRBJ2-5; 9 nucleotides match TRBD2. This CDR3 contains 12 residues. The germline V gene has CDR1 SQVTM and CDR2 ANQGSEA. The V segment lost 4 bases and the J segment 4 bases; nucleotides outside the gene matches: 1. The DNA for the CDR3 is TGCAGCGTTGCGCGGGGGGGAGAGACCCAGTACTTC. Translating it yields CSVARGGETQYF.

In this sample, this clone turned up a few times. This chain links TRBV7-6 with TRBJ1-3; 11 positions match TRBD1. Germline V gene data show CDR1 as SGHVS and CDR2 as FNYEAQ. V was pared by 5 bases and J by 3 bases, with 3 bases of the junction left unmatched. The CDR3 contains 15 residues. The CDR3 DNA reads as TGTGCCAGCAGCCCCGGGACAGGGGGTGGAAACACCATATATTTT. This codes for CASSPGTGGGNTIYF. The full variable domain, rest sourced from reference TRBV7-6 and TRBJ1-3, is GAGVSQSPRYKVTKRGQDVALRCDPISGHVSLYWYRQALGQGPEFLTYFNYEAQQDKSGLPNDRFSAERPEGSISTLTIQRTEQRDSAMYRCASSPGTGGGNTIYFGEGSWLTVV.

The chain carries TRBV9 and TRBJ2-3; D is undetermined. The CDR3 runs 12 residues. CDR1 is SGDLS and CDR2 is YYNGEE in the germline V gene. The germline V and J ends were trimmed by 3 bases and 2 bases, with 4 bases remaining between them. In DNA form, the CDR3 reads TGTGCCAGCAGCGCCCACACAGATACGCAGTATTTT. This translates into CASSAHTDTQYF.

V usage is TRBV6-1 and J usage is TRBJ1-6; D gene ambiguous. The germline V gene has CDR1 MNHNS and CDR2 SASEGT. V lost 3 bases and J lost 7, with 19 bases in between. The CDR3 has 17 residues. The CDR3 reads CASSEFPRTTPNSPLHF. The CDR3 nucleotides are TGTGCCAGCAGTGAGTTTCCAAGGACTACCCCAAATTCACCCCTCCACTTT.

The chain uses TRBV7-3 and TRBJ2-2; no firm D call. The CDR3 consists of 13 residues. The V gene's germline CDR1 is SGHTA and CDR2 FQGTGA. V lost 3 bases and J lost 6, with 8 bases in between. CDR3 protein: CASSLKQSGELFF. DNA for the CDR3: TGTGCCAGCAGCTTGAAACAATCCGGGGAGCTGTTTTTT.

The rearrangement joins TRBV2 to TRBJ2-7; TRBD1 agrees at 8 bases. The CDR3 runs 12 residues. The germline gives CDR1 SNHLY, CDR2 FYNNEI. V lost 6 bases to trimming and J lost 3 bases; unmatched junction nucleotides: 1. The CDR3 DNA sequence: TGTGCCAGCAGGGACAGGGACTACGAGCAGTACTTC. Translated, it gives CASRDRDYEQYF. The entire variable domain, with the rest obtained from reference TRBV2 and TRBJ2-7, is as follows: EPEVTQTPSHQVTQMGQEVILRCVPISNHLYFYWYRQILGQKVEFLVSFYNNEISEKSEIFDDQFSVERPDGSNFTLKIRSTKLEDSAMYFCASRDRDYEQYFGPGTRLTVT.

The J gene is TRBJ2-2, the V gene TRBV5-5; D call uncertain. The CDR3 is 15 residues long. Germline V gene lookup returns CDR1 SGHKS and CDR2 YYEKEE (reference sequence). V shed 3 bases and J shed 1 base, with 10 bases lying between them. DNA for the CDR3: TGTGCCAGCAGCTACCCAGGAAGGAACACCGGGGAGCTGTTTTTT. Protein product: CASSYPGRNTGELFF.

The gene calls are TRBV6-1 and TRBJ1-5, with TRBD1 matching over 7 bases. Germline CDR1 reads MNHNS; CDR2 reads SASEGT. The junction had 12 bases not matched to a gene; V was cut back by 2 bases and J by 2 bases. The CDR3 has 18 residues. DNA for the CDR3: TGTGCCAGCAGTGAAAAAGATAAGGGGGCGAGAGGCAATCAGCCCCAGCATTTT. This gives the protein CASSEKDKGARGNQPQHF.

This clone was observed a single time. V usage is TRBV7-2 and J usage is TRBJ1-2, with D possibly matching TRBD1 (5 bases). From germline, CDR1 is SGHTA and CDR2 FQGNSA. CDR3 size: 14 residues. The germline V and J ends were trimmed by 5 bases and 2 bases, with 12 bases remaining between them. CDR3 nucleotides: TGTGCCAGCAGCCTTCGGAACAGGAACTATGGCTACACCTTC. Encoded protein: CASSLRNRNYGYTF.

CDR3 in amino acids: CATLGLVEQFF. CDR3 in DNA: TGTGCCACCCTAGGTTTGGTCGAGCAGTTCTTC. The J gene is TRBJ2-1, the V gene TRBV28; D is unclear. Trimming shortened V by 10 bases and J by 10 bases, and 14 bases separated the two germline ends. The CDR3 is made up of 11 amino acids. Germline lookup yields CDR1 MDHEN and CDR2 SYDVKM. The full variable domain, in which reference TRBV28 and TRBJ2-1 provide the parts outside the CDR3, is DVKVTQSSRYLVKRTGEKVFLECVQDMDHENMFWYRQDPGLGLRLIYFSYDVKMKEKGDIPEGYSVSREKKERFSLILESASTNQTSMYLCATLGLVEQFFGPGTRLTVL.

The genes are TRBV7-3 and TRBJ2-5; 11 nucleotides align to TRBD2. The trim removed 3 bases at V and 2 bases at J, leaving 2 bases unmatched. CDR1 and CDR2 from the germline V gene are SGHTA and FQGTGA. The CDR3 runs to 15 residues. The CDR3 loop is CASSLGLAEQETQYF. CDR3 bases: TGTGCCAGCAGCTTGGGACTAGCGGAGCAAGAGACCCAGTACTTC.